This T cell receptor (beta chain) was retrieved from a study of beta chain features in type 1 diabetes. At the level of the study: Patients and healthy donors were similar in age, gender and cell yields. Study results and limitations: The similarity of naive, central memory and Treg TCRB repertoires appeared greater among patients than among healthy donors. Moderate but significant shortening of TCRB CDR3s was recorded in all four CD4+ subsets from Type 1 diabetes patients.

Germline lookup yields CDR1 SGHTA and CDR2 FQGNSA. The V end lost 5 bases, the J end lost 3 bases, and 11 bases lay between the germline ends. This CDR3 contains 14 residues. Investigators reverse transcribed all isolated RNA, so they sequenced expressed TCRB transcripts. Method: immunoSEQ multiplex PCR; TCRdb's copy keeps in-frame clones and lacks some. The sample consists of about 360,000 clones, around 12% of them appearing once. This clone was counted between two and nine times. The antigen is unknown. V is TRBV7-2 and J is TRBJ2-1; D perhaps matches TRBD2 (5 bases). This receptor was obtained from a man aged 18 to 29 in good health. Sequenced input: naive CD4+ T cells from blood. CDR3: CASSPQRVYNEQFF. CDR3 nucleotide sequence: TGTGCCAGCAGCCCACAGAGGGTCTACAATGAGCAGTTCTTC.